This record concerns one T cell receptor (beta chain) sequence. Its cognate antigen is unknown. The source of the sample is a study of shared clonotypes between healthy human individuals. Regarding the study as a whole: Owing to a small donor count, the genetic and exposure-history diversity represented was limited. About 5% was the fraction of naive CD4 clonotypes found shared across a few donors.

The CDR3 is made up of 11 amino acids. Germline loops: CDR1 MGHDK, CDR2 SYGVNS. The V gene lost 8 bases and the J gene lost 1 base, with 5 bases spanning the gap. How the authors handled the data: In the immunoSEQ data, sequences were junction-only and lacked quality scores, so filtering differed. Sequencing used immunoSEQ multiplex PCR; TCRdb keeps in-frame clones, though not all of them. V and J calls and clone size are copied from that table; D and trimming were computed from the DNA. The table records some 2,500,000 clones, under 95% of them present only once. Sequences were obtained from naive CD4+ T cells from PBMCs. Subset indicated: CD45RA+ positively selected. The sequence was obtained from a man aged 18 to 30 in good health. Some clones in this sample may be carry-over from other donors' samples. The chain is built from TRBV25-1 and TRBJ1-1; D gene uncertain. Here the CDR3 DNA reads TGTGCCAGCGGGAGGAACACTGAAGCTTTCTTT. This translates into CASGRNTEAFF. Variable domain in full (rest from reference TRBV25-1 and TRBJ1-1): EADIYQTPRYLVIGTGKKITLECSQTMGHDKMYWYQQDPGMELHLIHYSYGVNSTEKGDLSSESTVSRIRTEHFPLTLESARPSHTSQYLCASGRNTEAFFGQGTRLTVV.